This entry is about one T cell receptor (beta chain). Its specific antigen is unknown. No base-level quality is on record; no much larger clone is a single base apart. The data were taken from a study of T cells after yellow fever vaccination (dated by TCRdb to the late 2010s). With regard to the full study: Libraries from fractions with low cell numbers were prepared with the SMART-Seq v4 Ultra Low Input RNA kit. To track T-cell clones before and after primary and booster YFV17D yellow fever vaccination, bulk TCR alpha and beta repertoires were sequenced longitudinally. Two healthy male donors made up the cohort, one aged 18 to 30 years and the other aged 30 to 40 years. Bulk PBMC replicates and cell subsets were isolated from blood drawn at multiple timepoints before and after both primary and secondary immunization. The study at large found these results: Only two donors were included in the study, so the extent to which the findings can be generalized is limited. A small share of clonotypes occurred in both CD4 and CD8 compartments, likely arising from convergent recombination. After the booster, most of the clones that had expanded following primary vaccination were detected again (roughly 96% of CD4 and around nine tenths of CD8), which suggests that memory was broadly maintained. Computational filtering was required because FACS-sorted repertoires could contain abundant contaminating clonotypes from the bulk population. The secondary T-cell response was found to be weaker but faster than the primary response, with a peak reached on day 5 rather than on day 15.

Read against the paper, the sample's treatment or condition label means: live attenuated yellow fever vaccine strain. A standard Ficoll-Paque protocol was used to isolate PBMCs from peripheral blood. Dynabeads CD4 and CD8 positive selection kits were used to isolate the CD4 and CD8 T-cell fractions. TriZol was used to extract RNA from bulk PBMCs, from CD4 and CD8 fractions, and from dextramer-positive and dextramer-negative fractions. Sequencing was performed on an Illumina NovaSeq 6000. Synthesis of TCR cDNA relied on 5'RACE template switching, a step that introduced a universal primer site along with unique molecular identifiers. Priming for cDNA synthesis came from both the TCR alpha and TCR beta constant segments. Libraries were amplified in two PCR steps, with sample barcodes and sequencing adapters added in the second step. Libraries were sequenced on Illumina HiSeq 2500 (2x100 bp) or NovaSeq (2x150 bp). The paper's processing steps were these. MIGEC was used to demultiplex reads and collapse the reads into UMI consensus sequences, and MiXCR was used for V(D)J alignment. Clonotypes responding to the vaccine were identified with edgeR on replicate PBMC samples, with the criteria of FDR below 0.01 and a log2 fold change above 5 up to day 15. Each bulk clonotype received a CD4 or CD8 identity based on whether the sequenced CD4 or CD8 repertoire contained that clonotype at higher abundance. In-frame beta chains were kept once TCRdb had trimmed the public reads at Q25 with fastp and called clones with MiXCR. Here each entry gathers all rows of one CDR3 protein and keeps the most common genes and DNA. TCRdb, not the authors, supplied the V and J calls. Here the sample has over 250,000 distinct CDR3 sequences; around 5.3% occur a single time. Jointly, the top ten make up 2.5% to 4% of the sample.

The junction shows trimming of 5 bases on V and 2 bases on J, plus 12 bases between the germline ends. Spanning cysteine to phenylalanine, the CDR3 consists of 14 amino acids. The only DNA kept is the CDR3, 42 bases in frame from the first base. CDR1 SEHNR and CDR2 FQNEAQ were looked up in the germline V gene (reference sequence). The specimen was CD4+ T cells sorted from PBMCs, collected on the day of the yellow fever booster vaccination. The chain uses TRBV7-9 and TRBJ1-2; 5 matching bases give a weak D call of TRBD1. The origin of this receptor is a young man who received the YFV17D yellow fever vaccine. The encoded CDR3 is CASSTGTGNYGYTF. The DNA reads as follows: TGTGCCAGCAGCACGGGGACGGGGAACTATGGCTACACCTTC.